This TCR beta chain was documented in a study of blood T cell repertoires in COVID-19. The wider study: Nucleic acid was either cDNA or gDNA, and it came from T cells, B-cell-depleted T cells, or PBMCs.

Authors' analysis steps: Amplified reference gene primers provided the basis for estimating nucleated cell counts. This table comes from immunoSEQ multiplex PCR, and its TCRdb copy is limited to in-frame clones, with some not included. V and J calls and clone size follow that table, whereas D and trimming were derived from the DNA. The table has about 260,000 clones, around 86% seen once. Participants, roughly 18 to 89 years old, spanned around 25 US areas. Donors were grouped by their self-reported clinical history. V lost 2 bases and J lost 4, with 14 bases in between. Per the germline V gene, CDR1 is SGHTA and CDR2 is FQGNSA. The CDR3 extends over 16 amino acids.

The TCR comes from a woman aged 50 to 60 who had recovered from COVID-19. The sample comprised PBMCs or T cells enriched from blood (not recorded which). The chain is built from TRBV7-2 and TRBJ2-2; the D gene is possibly TRBD2 (6 bases). The chain's CDR3 is CASSLSSGRATGELFF. The CDR3 DNA sequence: TGTGCCAGCAGCTTATCTTCCGGGAGAGCCACCGGGGAGCTGTTTTTT.